The sequence of this TCR beta chain was determined in a study of T cell changes during pregnancy in multiple sclerosis. Libraries were prepared by immunoSEQ multiplex PCR; TCRdb keeps only in-frame clonotypes and omits some of them. This table holds 90,000 or so clones, nearly 95% found once. CDR3 size: 14 residues. Germline V gene lookup returns CDR1 SGDLS and CDR2 YYNGEE. Trimming cost V 6 bases and J 2 bases, with 13 bases left between them. Sequencing used peripheral blood, obtained after pregnancy. The chain employs TRBV9 and TRBJ2-3; D remains unclear. The TCR sequence derives from a female donor in good health, enrolled as a control in a pregnancy study. CDR3 nucleotides: TGTGCCAGCACCGGTCCTTATTACACAGATACGCAGTATTTT. As protein: CASTGPYYTDTQYF.